This is a list of T cell receptor beta chains from one sample in a study of T cell responses to AZD1222 COVID-19 vaccine. TCRdb's copy holds only in-frame clones and misses some; the assay was immunoSEQ multiplex PCR. In the table there are approximately 130,000 clones, roughly 93% of which are singletons. Sequenced here: peripheral blood, sampled on day 0 of AZD1222 vaccination. The receptors shown here come from an adult in good health. Each CDR3 is given with its conserved first and last residue. The D gene is left open where the match is weak. Not every row has a clone size; where given, it reads once, few, many or a size class.

>TRBJ1-1|NA|TRBV5-1|NA
TGCGCCAGCAGCTTGGCGCAGGGACCCCAAGCTGAAGCTTTCTTT
CASSLAQGPQAEAFF
>TRBJ2-7|TRBD2|TRBV15|NA
TGTGCCACCAGCAGAGAACTAGCGGGAGTTGGTGAGCAGTACTTC
CATSRELAGVGEQYF
>TRBJ1-6|TRBD1|TRBV28|few
TGTGCCAGCAGACCCAACGACAGGGGTGATTCACCCCTCCACTTT
CASRPNDRGDSPLHF
>TRBJ1-1|NA|TRBV7-8|NA
TGTGCCAGCAGCTTAGATGGAGGCACTGAAGCTTTCTTT
CASSLDGGTEAFF
>TRBJ1-5|TRBD1|TRBV19|few
TGTGCCAGTACTAGGGACAGGGGAGACAATCAGCCCCAGCATTTT
CASTRDRGDNQPQHF
>TRBJ2-1|TRBD2|TRBV9|NA
TGTGCCAGCAGCGTAGGCGGGAGGCACAATGAGCAGTTCTTC
CASSVGGRHNEQFF
>TRBJ1-2|NA|TRBV28|NA
TGTGCCAGCACCTCCCCCGGAAGGTGGCATGGCTACACCTTC
CASTSPGRWHGYTF
>TRBJ1-3|NA|TRBV7-2|NA
TGTGCCAGCAGCTTAGTAGAGTTAGCTGGAAACACCATATATTTT
CASSLVELAGNTIYF
>TRBJ1-1|NA|TRBV6-2/TRBV6-3|NA
TGTGCCAGCAGTTACGGGCGGGGGACTGAAGCTTTCTTT
CASSYGRGTEAFF
>TRBJ2-1|NA|TRBV19|NA
TGTGCCAGTACTTCTATGGGACAAAACAATGAGCAGTTCTTC
CASTSMGQNNEQFF
>TRBJ2-7|NA|TRBV20-1|NA
TGCAGTGCAGCCTCAGGTTACGAGCAGTACTTC
CSAASGYEQYF
>TRBJ1-3|NA|TRBV5-4|NA
TGTGCCAGCAGTGCTGATTTCTCTGGAAACACCATATATTTT
CASSADFSGNTIYF
>TRBJ2-6|NA|TRBV4-1|NA
TGCGCCAGCAGCCAACAAGGACACATCTCTGGGGCCAACGTCCTGACTTTC
CASSQQGHISGANVLTF
>TRBJ1-1|NA|TRBV27|once
TGTGCCAGCAGTCTGAATCGGGTTTGGACTGAAGCTTTCTTT
CASSLNRVWTEAFF
>TRBJ2-7|TRBD2|TRBV9|few
TGTGCCAGCAGCGTAGCTAGCGGCCTCATTCCCTACGAGCAGTACTTC
CASSVASGLIPYEQYF
>TRBJ1-1|NA|TRBV19|NA
TGTGCCAGTAGTATTTCCCCGAACACTGAAGCTTTCTTT
CASSISPNTEAFF
>TRBJ2-1|NA|TRBV28|NA
TGTGCCAGCAGTTCCGCTGCCAATGAGCAGTTCTTC
CASSSAANEQFF
>TRBJ2-1|NA|TRBV9|NA
TGTGCCAGCAGCGCGAGGGGGGACTCCTACAATGAGCAGTTCTTC
CASSARGDSYNEQFF
>TRBJ2-5|NA|TRBV5-4|NA
TGTGCCAGCAGCTTGGTCCAAGAGACCCAGTACTTC
CASSLVQETQYF
>TRBJ2-3|NA|TRBV7-8|once
TGTGCCAGCAGCTTAGGATGGGGCACAGATACGCAGTATTTT
CASSLGWGTDTQYF
>TRBJ2-2|NA|TRBV25-1|NA
TGTGCCAGCAGTGTTTCTTCAGGAAACACCGGGGAGCTGTTTTTT
CASSVSSGNTGELFF
>TRBJ2-2|NA|TRBV2|NA
TGTGCCAGCAGTGAAAGGGTTGGACAACCCACCGGGGAGCTGTTTTTT
CASSERVGQPTGELFF
>TRBJ1-1|NA|TRBV25-1|NA
TGTGCCAGCAGGGATTGGGGTAGTAACACTGAAGCTTTCTTT
CASRDWGSNTEAFF
>TRBJ1-2|NA|TRBV28|NA
TGTGCCAGCAGCCTAGTTTATGGGGCGGCGAGGAAGGATGGCTACACCTTC
CASSLVYGAARKDGYTF
>TRBJ2-7|TRBD2|TRBV7-9|NA
TGTGCCAGCAGCCCCAGCGGGAGAGGCTACGAGCAGTACTTC
CASSPSGRGYEQYF
>TRBJ1-3|NA|TRBV10-3|NA
TGTGCCATCAGTGGAGGGGGAAACACCATATATTTT
CAISGGGNTIYF
>TRBJ1-6|NA|TRBV7-6|NA
TGTGCCAGCAGCTTAGAAGCGATGGGGCGCGCGGCTAATTCACCCCTCCACTTT
CASSLEAMGRAANSPLHF
>TRBJ1-4|NA|TRBV3-1/TRBV3-2|once
TGTGCCAGCAGCCACAGGGAGGGAGCCAATAAACTGTTTTTT
CASSHREGANKLFF
>TRBJ2-4|NA|TRBV6-2/TRBV6-3|NA
TGTGCCAGCAGTACGGGACGGTCCAAGTACTTC
CASSTGRSKYF
>TRBJ2-1|TRBD2|TRBV28|NA
TGTGCCAGCAGTCCCCGGGGACTAGAGAACAATGAGCAGTTCTTC
CASSPRGLENNEQFF
>TRBJ1-2|TRBD1|TRBV14|NA
TGTGCCAGCAGCCAAACAGGGGCTGGTGGCTACACCTTC
CASSQTGAGGYTF
>TRBJ2-1|NA|TRBV2|NA
TGTGCCAGCACCAAGGAGACTTACAATGAGCAGTTCTTC
CASTKETYNEQFF
>TRBJ1-5|NA|TRBV2|NA
TGTGCCAGCCGCGGGAGGATGGATCAGCCCCAGCATTTT
CASRGRMDQPQHF
>TRBJ2-3|NA|TRBV5-4|NA
TGTGCCAGCAGCCCATCGGGACGGACTATGGGTACAGATACGCAGTATTTT
CASSPSGRTMGTDTQYF
>TRBJ1-2|NA|TRBV27|NA
TGTGCCAGCGGGAGCGACGGCCGTGGATATGGCTACACCTTC
CASGSDGRGYGYTF
>TRBJ2-3|NA|TRBV11-2|NA
TGTGCCAGCAGCTGGGGCACAGATACGCAGTATTTT
CASSWGTDTQYF
>TRBJ2-3|NA|TRBV7-3|NA
TGTGCCAGCAGGGACCCCGCGCTGACAGATACGCAGTATTTT
CASRDPALTDTQYF
>TRBJ2-5|NA|TRBV7-8|NA
TGTGCCAGCAGCTTTACAAGGCAAGAGACCCAGTACTTC
CASSFTRQETQYF
>TRBJ1-2|NA|TRBV7-9|NA
TGTGCCAGCAGCTTAGACCCCAGAAACTATGGCTACACCTTC
CASSLDPRNYGYTF
>TRBJ2-7|TRBD2|TRBV9|NA
TGTGCCAGCAGCGTAGAGGGCGGGAGTGGCTACGAGCAGTACTTC
CASSVEGGSGYEQYF
>TRBJ2-5|TRBD2|TRBV7-3|NA
TGTGCCAGCAGCTTAGGTAGCGGGAGTGGGAGGGAGACCCAGTACTTC
CASSLGSGSGRETQYF
>TRBJ1-1|NA|TRBV7-3|NA
TGTGCCAGCAGCTTAATCCGACGGAACACTGAAGCTTTCTTT
CASSLIRRNTEAFF
>TRBJ1-2|NA|TRBV5-1|NA
TGCGCCAGCAGCGAGGGGACCACGGATGGCTACACCTTC
CASSEGTTDGYTF